The 25 T cell receptor beta chains given below trace back to one sample, sequenced in a study of cytomegalovirus exposure and HLA in healthy donors. Primers included in the PCR were 60 Vbeta and 13 Jbeta primers. Using immunoSEQ multiplex PCR, the repertoire was profiled, and TCRdb retains in-frame clones only, with some absent. This sample carries fewer than 250,000 clones, 83% of them seen once, and the ten largest clones take around 1.6%. Source material: PBMCs. All receptors come from a man aged 35-49 years in good health and CMV-seropositive.

The chain uses TRBV2 and TRBJ2-3, with a tentative D call TRBD1 (5 bases). The CDR3 runs 15 residues. The germline V gene encodes CDR1 SNHLY and CDR2 FYNNEI. CDR3 sequence (DNA): TGTTCCCTCACCTCTCCGAACAGGAGCTCAGATACGCAGTATTTT. Amino acids: CSLTSPNRSSDTQYF.

The chain couples TRBV10-1 to TRBJ1-2; TRBD1 agrees at 9 bases. Germline lookup yields CDR1 WNHNN and CDR2 SYGVQD (reference sequence). This CDR3 region has 16 residues. V was clipped by 2 bases and J by 0 bases; unmatched bases: 4. In DNA form, the CDR3 reads TGCGCCAGCAGTGAGCGGGACAGGGCAGCTAACTATGGCTACACCTTC. Translation gives CASSERDRAANYGYTF.

This sequence joins TRBV15 and TRBJ2-7; 7 positions match TRBD2. This CDR3 is built from 17 residues. Trimming removed 3 bases from V and 0 bases from J; junction bases left unmatched: 11. Germline lookup yields CDR1 LNHNV and CDR2 YYDKDF (reference sequence). The CDR3 is CATSRDISGTLSYEQYF. CDR3 nucleotides: TGTGCCACCAGCAGGGATATCAGCGGGACTCTCTCCTACGAGCAGTACTTC.

The CDR3 sequence: CASGPREYSGQPQHF. The DNA for the CDR3 is TGTGCCAGTGGGCCCCGGGAGTATAGTGGTCAGCCCCAGCATTTT. The rearrangement joins TRBV19 to TRBJ1-5; D is uncertain. Trimming stripped 8 bases from V and 6 bases from J, with 20 bases between. The CDR3 sequence is 15 residues long. Germline V CDR1 and CDR2: LNHDA, SQIVND (reference sequence).

CDR3 region: CASSQGARGTTNEKLFF. The CDR3 nucleotides read TGCGCCAGCAGCCAAGGAGCCAGAGGGACAACTAATGAAAAACTGTTTTTT. The chain employs TRBV4-3 and TRBJ1-4, with D hard to call. This CDR3 is 17 amino acids long. Germline CDR1 and CDR2: LGHNA and YSLEER. Trimming took off 1 base at V and 0 bases at J, with 12 bases between the two ends.

The J gene is TRBJ2-1, the V gene TRBV7-3, with 11 bases lining up with TRBD2. Germline V gives CDR1 SGHTA, CDR2 FQGTGA. CDR3 length: 16 amino acids. V lost 1 base to trimming and J lost 3 bases; unmatched junction nucleotides: 2. CDR3: CASSLSGTSGYNEQFF. DNA for the CDR3: TGTGCCAGCAGCTTAAGTGGGACTAGCGGCTACAATGAGCAGTTCTTC. The full variable domain, rest sourced from reference TRBV7-3 and TRBJ2-1, is GAGVSQTPSNKVTEKGKYVELRCDPISGHTALYWYRQSLGQGPEFLIYFQGTGAADDSGLPNDRFFAVRPEGSVSTLKIQRTERGDSAVYLCASSLSGTSGYNEQFFGPGTRLTVL.

The rearrangement links TRBV7-9 to TRBJ2-7; D is possibly TRBD2 (5 bases). The length of the CDR3 is 15 residues. Germline V CDR1 and CDR2: SEHNR, FQNEAQ (reference sequence). Trimming pared 3 bases from V and 0 bases from J, leaving 12 bases between. This CDR3 is CASSFGVLSSYEQYF. CDR3 bases: TGTGCCAGCAGCTTCGGGGTCCTGAGCTCCTACGAGCAGTACTTC. Complete variable domain (other parts from reference TRBV7-9 and TRBJ2-7): DTGVSQNPRHKITKRGQNVTFRCDPISEHNRLYWYRQTLGQGPEFLTYFQNEAQLEKSRLLSDRFSAERPKGSFSTLEIQRTEQGDSAMYLCASSFGVLSSYEQYFGPGTRLTVT.

This chain uses TRBV29-1 with TRBJ2-5; 8 positions match TRBD2. Germline-derived CDR1 and CDR2 are SQVTM and ANQGSEA. J was trimmed by 5 bases and V by 7 bases; bases with no gene match: 12. This CDR3 comprises 14 residues. CDR3 nucleotides: TGCAGCGCCAAAACGGCGGGAGGTTTGGAGACCCAGTACTTC. It is translated as CSAKTAGGLETQYF.

The V and J genes are TRBV29-1 and TRBJ1-2, with TRBD1 matching over 8 bases. V lost 0 bases, J lost 14 bases, and 8 bases stayed unmatched. The CDR3 length is 12 residues. Germline lookup yields CDR1 SQVTM and CDR2 ANQGSEA. CDR3 nucleotides: TGCAGCGTTGAAGACCTAGGACAGGGTCAAACCTTC. Encoded protein: CSVEDLGQGQTF.

The table lists this clone with a count of one. The chain couples TRBV7-9 to TRBJ2-1, with D possibly being TRBD1 (6 bases). V was cut by 0 bases and J by 9 bases, with 9 bases left in between. The CDR3 has 13 amino acids. Germline V gene lookup returns CDR1 SEHNR and CDR2 FQNEAQ (reference sequence). The CDR3 region has the DNA TGTGCCAGCAGCTTAGCCCACAGGGTTGAGCAGTTCTTC. Encoded protein: CASSLAHRVEQFF.

J is TRBJ1-3 and V is TRBV6-5; TRBD1 matches 8 bases. The CDR3 has 15 residues. After removal of 7 bases from V and 0 bases from J, the junction contained 5 bases not matched to a gene. Germline loops: CDR1 MNHEY, CDR2 SVGAGI. CDR3: CASTGQGGSGNTIYF. DNA of the CDR3: TGTGCCAGCACCGGACAGGGAGGCTCTGGAAACACCATATATTTT.

The genes are TRBV7-9 and TRBJ2-1; 8 bases fit TRBD2. This CDR3 contains 14 residues. V was clipped by 4 bases and J by 8 bases; unmatched bases: 7. The germline V gene has CDR1 SEHNR and CDR2 FQNEAQ (reference sequence). The CDR3 coding sequence is TGTGCCAGCAGCTCCCGGACTAGCCTTGATGAGCAGTTCTTC. This sequence encodes CASSSRTSLDEQFF.

The rearrangement uses TRBV5-1 and TRBJ2-4, with TRBD1 as a possible D gene (5 bases). V gave up 0 bases and J gave up 3 bases, with 16 bases separating them. Germline loops: CDR1 SGHRS, CDR2 YFSETQ. CDR3 length equals 17 residues. CDR3 coding DNA: TGCGCCAGCAGCTTGGGCCAGGGCTCGGTAGTCAAAAACATTCAGTACTTC. Protein product: CASSLGQGSVVKNIQYF.

The rearrangement links TRBV6-5 to TRBJ2-1, with 7 positions matching TRBD1. Per the germline V gene, CDR1 is MNHEY and CDR2 is SVGAGI. The CDR3 runs 13 residues. The ends lost 6 bases at V and 5 bases at J; junction bases unmatched: 4. The CDR3 nucleotides are TGTGCCAGCAGCCACGGGACAGACAATGAGCAGTTCTTC. Amino acid sequence: CASSHGTDNEQFF.

This clone was recorded only once. The chain joins TRBV7-9 to TRBJ2-1; D is ambiguous. The CDR3 covers 17 residues. The V gene lost 5 bases and the J gene lost 0 bases, with 17 bases spanning the gap. Germline V gene data show CDR1 as SEHNR and CDR2 as FQNEAQ (reference sequence). The CDR3 bases are TGTGCCAGCAGCCGACTTGAAGGCCTTTTCTCCTACAATGAGCAGTTCTTC. Translating gives CASSRLEGLFSYNEQFF.

The chain recombines TRBV7-2 with TRBJ2-1; tentatively, D is TRBD2 (6 bases). From germline, CDR1 is SGHTA and CDR2 FQGNSA. This CDR3 has 12 residues. The V and J ends lost 3 bases and 9 bases respectively, with 9 bases between them. The CDR3 is CASSFHGGEQFF. The CDR3 DNA follows: TGTGCCAGCAGCTTCCACGGGGGTGAGCAGTTCTTC. The full variable domain, its missing parts supplied by reference TRBV7-2 and TRBJ2-1, is GAGVSQSPSNKVTEKGKDVELRCDPISGHTALYWYRQSLGQGLEFLIYFQGNSAPDKSGLPSDRFSAERTGGSVSTLTIQRTQQEDSAVYLCASSFHGGEQFFGPGTRLTVL.

The chain combines TRBV28 with TRBJ1-4, with 9 bases lining up with TRBD1. V trimming: 5 bases; J trimming: 6 bases; junction bases outside the gene matches: 4. CDR3 length: 14 residues. Germline CDR1 reads MDHEN; CDR2 reads SYDVKM. The CDR3 region has the DNA TGTGCCAGCAGTATACGACAGGGGGATGAAAAACTGTTTTTT. Encoded protein: CASSIRQGDEKLFF.

V and J are TRBV27 and TRBJ2-7, with a possible D match to TRBD2 (7 bases). This CDR3 has 16 amino acids. The V and J ends lost 0 bases and 5 bases respectively, with 17 bases between them. The V gene's germline CDR1 is MNHEY and CDR2 SMNVEV (reference sequence). CDR3 DNA sequence: TGTGCCAGCAGTTTATCGGGGGGGGGCGCGATGCACGAGCAGTACTTC. It translates to CASSLSGGGAMHEQYF.

The genes are TRBV5-4 and TRBJ1-1, with 10 bases lining up with TRBD1. V trimming: 3 bases; J trimming: 5 bases; junction bases outside the gene matches: 7. The CDR3 spans 15 residues. The V gene's germline CDR1 is SGHNT and CDR2 YYREEE (reference sequence). The CDR3 protein is CASSSGQGVRTEAFF. The CDR3 nucleotides read TGTGCCAGCAGCTCCGGACAGGGGGTTCGTACTGAAGCTTTCTTT.

This clone showed up just once. This chain joins TRBV28 and TRBJ2-2; TRBD1 is a possible D gene (5 bases). V lost 8 bases and J 6 bases, leaving 19 bases between the germline ends. Germline loops: CDR1 MDHEN, CDR2 SYDVKM. This CDR3 has 15 amino acids. CDR3 sequence: CASSPPGRGAGELFF. In DNA, the CDR3 is TGTGCCAGCTCGCCCCCAGGGCGAGGCGCCGGGGAGCTGTTTTTT.

V is TRBV28 and J is TRBJ2-3, with 8 bases that match TRBD2. J was trimmed by 7 bases and V by 6 bases; bases with no gene match: 12. Germline assignment: CDR1 MDHEN and CDR2 SYDVKM. There are 15 residues in the CDR3. CDR3 nucleotide sequence: TGTGCCAGCAGCCCACTAGCGGACCTCCGAAATACGCAGTATTTT. Amino acids: CASSPLADLRNTQYF.

CDR3 loop: CASSRPASGNNEQFF. For the CDR3, the DNA is TGTGCCAGCAGTAGGCCGGCTAGCGGGAATAATGAGCAGTTCTTC. This chain uses TRBV6-6 with TRBJ2-1; 9 bases agree with TRBD2. Germline V gives CDR1 MNHNY, CDR2 SVGAGI (reference sequence). The CDR3 has 15 residues. V lost 5 bases and J lost 7; bases outside the gene matches: 9.

The V gene is TRBV5-1, the J gene TRBJ2-2, with 8 bases aligning to TRBD2. Germline V lookup: CDR1 SGHRS, CDR2 YFSETQ. V shed 5 bases, J shed 3 bases, and the junction held 6 bases outside the gene matches. The CDR3 is made up of 15 amino acids. This CDR3 is CASSSRGGDTGELFF. In DNA form, the CDR3 reads TGCGCCAGCAGTTCCCGGGGGGGGGACACCGGGGAGCTGTTTTTT.

The rearrangement uses TRBV18 and TRBJ2-6, with a tentative D call TRBD2 (5 bases). CDR1 and CDR2 (germline): KGHSH, LQKENI. Trimming shortened V by 2 bases and J by 1 base, and 6 bases separated the two germline ends. This CDR3 region has 15 residues. CDR3 in DNA: TGTGCCAGCTCACCAGGAGGATCTGGGGCCAACGTCCTGACTTTC. It specifies CASSPGGSGANVLTF. Together with reference TRBV18 and TRBJ2-6, the CDR3 gives the full variable domain: NAGVMQNPRHLVRRRGQEARLRCSPMKGHSHVYWYRQLPEEGLKFMVYLQKENIIDESGMPKERFSAEFPKEGPSILRIQQVVRGDSAAYFCASSPGGSGANVLTFGAGSRLTVL.

The rearrangement links TRBV5-1 to TRBJ2-4; maybe TRBD2 (5 bases). With 2 bases removed from V and 5 bases from J, the gap between germline ends came to 14 bases. CDR1 and CDR2 from the germline V gene are SGHRS and YFSETQ. The CDR3 sequence is 15 residues long. This chain's CDR3 is CASSFGSSHENIQYF. Written as DNA, the CDR3 is TGCGCCAGCAGCTTTGGGAGTAGCCACGAAAACATTCAGTACTTC.